This entry concerns a single T cell receptor beta chain. Its specificity is unknown. This CDR3 is 14 amino acids long. V lost 6 bases to trimming and J lost 3 bases, with 16 bases between them. CDR1 and CDR2 from the germline V gene are DFQATT and SNEGSKA (reference sequence). This sample is part of a study of T-cell memory formation after mild COVID-19. The overall study: Across donors, TCR clusters were largely donor specific. Findings and caveats of the study: The pre-infection memory compartment contained some responding clones, suggesting cross-reactive memory joined.

TCRdb redid the calling of the 5' RACE reads with MiXCR, one entry per CDR3 protein. Of 380,000 or so distinct CDR3 sequences listed, approximately 13% were seen once; the top ten hold over 20%. Source material: PBMCs or a T cell subset sorted from them (not recorded which). The sequence came from a man aged 18 to 30 who had mild COVID-19 (a few samples of this study predate the infection). Cell type and time point are not known. The rearrangement uses TRBV20-1 and TRBJ2-3; D is possibly TRBD2 (6 bases). CDR3 in DNA: TGCAGTGCCGGGGGTGGCGGGGCTACAGATACGCAGTATTTT. It specifies CSAGGGGATDTQYF.